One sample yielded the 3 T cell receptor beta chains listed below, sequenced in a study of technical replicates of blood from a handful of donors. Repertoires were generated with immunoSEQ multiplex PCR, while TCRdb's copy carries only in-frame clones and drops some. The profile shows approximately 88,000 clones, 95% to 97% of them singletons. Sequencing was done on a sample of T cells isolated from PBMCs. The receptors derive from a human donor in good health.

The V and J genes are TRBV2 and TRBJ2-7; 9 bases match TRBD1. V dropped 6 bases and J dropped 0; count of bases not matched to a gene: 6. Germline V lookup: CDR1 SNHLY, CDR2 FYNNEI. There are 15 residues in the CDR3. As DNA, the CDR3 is TGTGCCAGCAGCCTCGGACAGGGGCTCTCCTACGAGCAGTACTTC. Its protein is CASSLGQGLSYEQYF.

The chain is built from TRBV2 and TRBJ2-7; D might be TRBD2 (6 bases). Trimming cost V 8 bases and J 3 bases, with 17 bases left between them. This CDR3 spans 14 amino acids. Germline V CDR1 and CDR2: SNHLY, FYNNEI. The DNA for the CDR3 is TGTGCCAGCCGTGCCCTTTCGCGGGACTACGAGCAGTACTTC. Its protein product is CASRALSRDYEQYF.

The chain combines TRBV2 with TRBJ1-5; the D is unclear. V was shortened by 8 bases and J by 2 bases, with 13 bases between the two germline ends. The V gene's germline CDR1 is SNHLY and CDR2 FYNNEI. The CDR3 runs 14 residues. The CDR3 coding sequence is TGTGCCAGCCTCCTTGAAGCGGGCAATCAGCCCCAGCATTTT. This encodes CASLLEAGNQPQHF.